The entry below describes one TCR beta chain. The data belong to a study of T and B cells in COVID-19 patients. Study background: Blood was sampled from COVID-19 patients who were either actively infected or recovered. Of 20 active-infection patients, roughly 18 carried comorbidities linked to unfavorable COVID-19 outcome.

BIOMED2 TRB-A/B primer pools were used in multiplex TRB PCR. MiXCR, run by TCRdb on the multiplex PCR reads, gives a single entry per CDR3 protein. Here the sample spans about 14,000 distinct CDR3 sequences, roughly 23% being singletons. Each TRB amplification used about 250-550 ng of genomic DNA from blood. This CDR3 region has 15 residues. V was pared by 5 bases and J by 5 bases, with 18 bases between. Germline CDR1 and CDR2: SGHDN and FVKESK. Material for sequencing was blood. The TCR originated in a human donor who had recovered from COVID-19. The chain is built from TRBV14 and TRBJ2-5; D possibly corresponds to TRBD1 (6 bases). The DNA of the CDR3 is TGTGCCAGCAGCTATGGGGGCAGAGTATGGGAGACCCAGTACTTC. It is translated as CASSYGGRVWETQYF.